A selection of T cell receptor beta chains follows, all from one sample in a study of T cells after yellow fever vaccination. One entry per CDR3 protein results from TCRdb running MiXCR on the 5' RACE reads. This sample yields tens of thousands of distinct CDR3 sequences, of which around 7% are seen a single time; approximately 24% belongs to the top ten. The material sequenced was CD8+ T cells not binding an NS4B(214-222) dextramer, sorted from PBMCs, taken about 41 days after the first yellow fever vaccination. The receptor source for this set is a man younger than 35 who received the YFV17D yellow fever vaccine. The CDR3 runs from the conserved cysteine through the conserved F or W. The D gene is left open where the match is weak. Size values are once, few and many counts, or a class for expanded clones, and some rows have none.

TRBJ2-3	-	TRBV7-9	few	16	CASSLGDGESTDTQYF	TGTGCCAGCAGCTTAGGTGACGGGGAGAGCACAGATACGCAGTATTTT
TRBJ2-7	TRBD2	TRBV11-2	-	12	CASSPGGNEQYF	TGTGCCAGCAGCCCCGGGGGGAACGAGCAGTACTTC
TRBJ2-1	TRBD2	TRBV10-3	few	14	CATTGGIGVNEQFF	TGTGCCACCACCGGGGGGATCGGTGTAAATGAGCAGTTCTTC
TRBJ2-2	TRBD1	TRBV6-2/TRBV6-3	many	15	CASGRDRGYTGELFF	TGTGCCAGCGGGAGGGACAGGGGATACACCGGGGAGCTGTTTTTT
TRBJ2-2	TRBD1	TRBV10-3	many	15	CAISDFDRELMELFF	TGTGCCATCAGTGATTTCGACAGGGAGCTTATGGAGCTGTTTTTT
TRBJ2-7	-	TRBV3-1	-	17	CASCQDQRLTFSYEQYF	TGTGCCAGCTGCCAAGATCAAAGGCTTACGTTCTCCTACGAGCAGTACTTC
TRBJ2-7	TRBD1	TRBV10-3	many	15	CAISGGQGDSYEQYF	TGTGCCATCAGTGGGGGACAGGGGGACTCCTACGAGCAGTACTTC
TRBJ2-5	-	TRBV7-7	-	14	CASSLFVTGETQYF	TGTGCTAGCAGCTTATTCGTGACTGGGGAGACCCAGTACTTC
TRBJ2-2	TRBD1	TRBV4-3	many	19	CASSQDLGTGPMNTGELFF	TGCGCCAGCAGCCAAGATTTAGGGACAGGGCCGATGAACACCGGGGAGCTGTTTTTT
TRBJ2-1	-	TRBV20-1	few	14	CSARDVDGGDEQFF	TGCAGTGCTAGAGATGTAGATGGGGGTGATGAGCAGTTCTTC
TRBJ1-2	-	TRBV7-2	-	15	CASSPELGESHGYTF	TGTGCCAGCAGCCCCGAGCTAGGGGAGAGTCATGGCTACACCTTC
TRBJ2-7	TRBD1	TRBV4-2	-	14	CASSQDGTGDEQYF	TGTGCCAGCAGCCAAGATGGGACAGGGGACGAGCAGTACTTC
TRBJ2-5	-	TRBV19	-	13	CASRAVGGPTQYF	TGTGCCAGTAGGGCTGTGGGCGGACCAACCCAGTACTTC
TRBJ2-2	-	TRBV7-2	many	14	CASSLAGGTGELFF	TGTGCCAGCAGCTTAGCGGGGGGTACCGGGGAGCTGTTTTTT
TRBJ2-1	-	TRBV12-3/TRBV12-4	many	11	CASTSETEQFF	TGTGCCAGCACCTCCGAAACGGAGCAGTTCTTC
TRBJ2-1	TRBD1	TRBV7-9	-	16	CASRPHGTGASNEQFF	TGTGCCAGCAGACCACACGGGACAGGGGCATCAAATGAGCAGTTCTTC